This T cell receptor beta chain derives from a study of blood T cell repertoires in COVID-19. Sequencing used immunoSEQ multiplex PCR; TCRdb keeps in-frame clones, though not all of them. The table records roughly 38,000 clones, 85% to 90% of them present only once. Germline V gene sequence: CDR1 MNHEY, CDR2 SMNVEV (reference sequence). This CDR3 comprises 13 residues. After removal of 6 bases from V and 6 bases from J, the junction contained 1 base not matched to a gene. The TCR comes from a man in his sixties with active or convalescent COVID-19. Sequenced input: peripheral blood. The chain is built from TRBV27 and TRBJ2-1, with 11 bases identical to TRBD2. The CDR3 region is CASRLAGANEQFF. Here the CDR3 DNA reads TGTGCCAGCAGACTAGCGGGGGCCAATGAGCAGTTCTTC.